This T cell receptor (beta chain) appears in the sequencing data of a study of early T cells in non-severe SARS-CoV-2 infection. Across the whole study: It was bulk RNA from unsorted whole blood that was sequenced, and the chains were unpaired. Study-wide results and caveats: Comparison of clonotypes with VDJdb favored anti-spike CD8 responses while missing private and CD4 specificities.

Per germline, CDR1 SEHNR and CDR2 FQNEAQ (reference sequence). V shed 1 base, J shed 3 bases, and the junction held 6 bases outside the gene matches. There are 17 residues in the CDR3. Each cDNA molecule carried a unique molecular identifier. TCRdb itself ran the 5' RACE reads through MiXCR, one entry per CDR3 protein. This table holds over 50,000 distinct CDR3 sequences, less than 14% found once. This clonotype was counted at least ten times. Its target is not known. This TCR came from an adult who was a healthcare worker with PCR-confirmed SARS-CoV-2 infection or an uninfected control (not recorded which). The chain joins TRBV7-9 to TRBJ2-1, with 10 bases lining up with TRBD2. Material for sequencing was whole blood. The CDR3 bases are TGTGCCAGCAGCTTAGGCGCCCTAGCGGGGGTCTACAATGAGCAGTTCTTC. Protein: CASSLGALAGVYNEQFF.